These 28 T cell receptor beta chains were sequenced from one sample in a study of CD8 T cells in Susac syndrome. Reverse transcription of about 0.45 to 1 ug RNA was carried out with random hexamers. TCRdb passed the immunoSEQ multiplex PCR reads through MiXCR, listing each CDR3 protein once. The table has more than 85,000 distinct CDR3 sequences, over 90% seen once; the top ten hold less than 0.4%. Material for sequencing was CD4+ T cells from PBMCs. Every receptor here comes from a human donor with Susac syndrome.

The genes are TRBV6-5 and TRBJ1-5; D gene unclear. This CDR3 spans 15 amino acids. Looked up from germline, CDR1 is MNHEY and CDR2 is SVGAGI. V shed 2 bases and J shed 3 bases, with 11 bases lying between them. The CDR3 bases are TGTGCCAGCAGTTACAAGGGCGAAATCAATCAGCCCCAGCATTTT. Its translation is CASSYKGEINQPQHF.

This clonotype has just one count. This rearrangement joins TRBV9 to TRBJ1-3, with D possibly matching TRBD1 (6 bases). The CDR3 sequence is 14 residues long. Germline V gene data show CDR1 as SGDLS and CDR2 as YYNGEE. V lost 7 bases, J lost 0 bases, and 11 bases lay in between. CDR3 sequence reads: CASGGLGSGNTIYF. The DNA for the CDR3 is TGTGCCAGCGGGGGGCTCGGCTCTGGAAACACCATATATTTT.

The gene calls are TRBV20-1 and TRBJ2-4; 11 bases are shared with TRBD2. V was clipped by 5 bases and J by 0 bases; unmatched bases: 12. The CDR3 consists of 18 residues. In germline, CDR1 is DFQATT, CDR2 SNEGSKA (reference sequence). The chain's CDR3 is CSASHHSGGDLAKNIQYF. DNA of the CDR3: TGCAGTGCTTCCCACCATAGCGGGGGGGACTTAGCCAAAAACATTCAGTACTTC.

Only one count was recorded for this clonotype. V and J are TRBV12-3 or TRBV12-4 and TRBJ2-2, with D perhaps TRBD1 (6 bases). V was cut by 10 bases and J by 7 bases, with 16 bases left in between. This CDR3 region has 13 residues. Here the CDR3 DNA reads TGTGCCACCAGGCGACAGGTAGTCGGGGAGCTGTTTTTT. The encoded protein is CATRRQVVGELFF.

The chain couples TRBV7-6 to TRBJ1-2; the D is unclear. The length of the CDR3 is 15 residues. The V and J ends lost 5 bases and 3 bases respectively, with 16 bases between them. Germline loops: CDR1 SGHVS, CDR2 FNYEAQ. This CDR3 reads CASSPGGSGDYGYTF. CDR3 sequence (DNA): TGTGCCAGCAGCCCAGGAGGATCCGGGGACTATGGCTACACCTTC.

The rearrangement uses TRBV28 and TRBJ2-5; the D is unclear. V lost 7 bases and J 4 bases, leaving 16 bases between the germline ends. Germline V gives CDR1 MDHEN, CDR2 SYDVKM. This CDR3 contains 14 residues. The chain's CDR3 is CASTTEGPGETQYF. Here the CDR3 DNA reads TGTGCCAGCACTACTGAAGGACCCGGAGAGACCCAGTACTTC.

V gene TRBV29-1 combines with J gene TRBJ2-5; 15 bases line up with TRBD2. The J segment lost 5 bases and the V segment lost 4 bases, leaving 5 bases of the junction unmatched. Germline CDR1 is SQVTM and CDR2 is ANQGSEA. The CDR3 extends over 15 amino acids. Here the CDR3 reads CSVGGTSGGIETQYF. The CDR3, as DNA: TGCAGCGTTGGAGGGACTAGCGGGGGGATTGAGACCCAGTACTTC.

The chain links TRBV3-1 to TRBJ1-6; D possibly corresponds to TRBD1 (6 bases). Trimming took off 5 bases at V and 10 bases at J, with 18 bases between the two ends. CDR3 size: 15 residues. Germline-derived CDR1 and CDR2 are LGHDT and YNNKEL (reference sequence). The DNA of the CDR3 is TGTGCCAGCAGCGGACGGGGGGCGCTGAACTCACCCCTCCACTTT. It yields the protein CASSGRGALNSPLHF.

The DNA of the CDR3 is TGTGCCAGCAGCCCTGGGACCGCCGGGGGTCCCCAGCATTTT. Protein sequence: CASSPGTAGGPQHF. The rearrangement links TRBV7-8 to TRBJ1-5, with D tentatively TRBD1 (5 bases). Trimming stripped 5 bases from V and 10 bases from J, with 18 bases between. Germline V gives CDR1 SGHVS, CDR2 FQNEAQ. This CDR3 is built from 14 residues.

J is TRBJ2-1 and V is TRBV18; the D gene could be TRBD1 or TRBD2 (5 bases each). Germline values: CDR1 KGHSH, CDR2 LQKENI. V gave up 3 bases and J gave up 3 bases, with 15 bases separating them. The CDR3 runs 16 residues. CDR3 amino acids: CASSPGPRGLYNEQFF. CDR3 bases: TGTGCCAGCTCACCCGGTCCGAGGGGTCTCTACAATGAGCAGTTCTTC. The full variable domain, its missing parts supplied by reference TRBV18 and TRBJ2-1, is NAGVMQNPRHLVRRRGQEARLRCSPMKGHSHVYWYRQLPEEGLKFMVYLQKENIIDESGMPKERFSAEFPKEGPSILRIQQVVRGDSAAYFCASSPGPRGLYNEQFFGPGTRLTVL.

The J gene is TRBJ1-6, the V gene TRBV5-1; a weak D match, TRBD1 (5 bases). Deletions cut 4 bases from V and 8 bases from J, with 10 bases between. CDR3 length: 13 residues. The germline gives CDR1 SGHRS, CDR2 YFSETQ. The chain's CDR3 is CASSNSRDSPLHF. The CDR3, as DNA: TGCGCCAGCAGCAACTCCAGGGATTCACCCCTCCACTTT.

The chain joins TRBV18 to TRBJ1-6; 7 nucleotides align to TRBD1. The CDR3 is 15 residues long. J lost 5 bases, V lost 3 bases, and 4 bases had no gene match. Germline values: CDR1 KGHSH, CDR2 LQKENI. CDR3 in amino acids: CASSPRDSDNSPLHF. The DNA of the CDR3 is TGTGCCAGCTCACCGCGGGACAGCGATAATTCACCCCTCCACTTT.

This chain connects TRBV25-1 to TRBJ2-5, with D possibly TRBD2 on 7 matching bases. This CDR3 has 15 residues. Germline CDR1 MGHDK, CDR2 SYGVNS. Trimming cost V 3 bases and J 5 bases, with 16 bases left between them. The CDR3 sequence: CASSDSGLGGETQYF. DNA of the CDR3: TGTGCCAGCAGTGATTCCGGACTAGGGGGGGAGACCCAGTACTTC.

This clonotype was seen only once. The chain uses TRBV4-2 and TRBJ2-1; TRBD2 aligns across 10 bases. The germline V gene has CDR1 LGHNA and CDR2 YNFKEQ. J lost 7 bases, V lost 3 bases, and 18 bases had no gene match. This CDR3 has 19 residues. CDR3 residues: CASSQTVGKRGGRGNEQFF. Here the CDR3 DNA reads TGTGCCAGCAGCCAGACCGTCGGGAAGCGGGGGGGCCGCGGGAATGAGCAGTTCTTC.

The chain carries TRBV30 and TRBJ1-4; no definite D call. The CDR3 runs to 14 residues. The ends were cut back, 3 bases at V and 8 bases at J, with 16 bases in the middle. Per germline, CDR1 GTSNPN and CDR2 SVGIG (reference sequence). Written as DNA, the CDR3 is TGTGCCTGGAGCTCCCGTACCTTTTGGGAAAAACTGTTTTTT. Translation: CAWSSRTFWEKLFF. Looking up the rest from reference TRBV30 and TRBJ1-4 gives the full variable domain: SQTIHQWPATLVQPVGSPLSLECTVEGTSNPNLYWYRQAAGRGLQLLFYSVGIGQISSEVPQNLSASRPQDRQFILSSKKLLLSDSGFYLCAWSSRTFWEKLFFGSGTQLSVL.

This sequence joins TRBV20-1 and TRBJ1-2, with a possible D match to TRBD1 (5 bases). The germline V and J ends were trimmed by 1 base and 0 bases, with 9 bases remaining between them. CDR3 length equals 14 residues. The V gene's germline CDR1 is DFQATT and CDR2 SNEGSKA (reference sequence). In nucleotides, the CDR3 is TGCAGTGCTAGAGTGGCAGGGACTAACTATGGCTACACCTTC. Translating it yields CSARVAGTNYGYTF.

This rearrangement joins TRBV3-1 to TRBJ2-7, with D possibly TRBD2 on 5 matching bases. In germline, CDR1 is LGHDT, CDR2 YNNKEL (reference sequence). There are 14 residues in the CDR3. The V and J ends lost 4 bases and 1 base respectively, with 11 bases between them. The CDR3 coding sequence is TGTGCCAGCAGCCTCCCCGAGCGGTCCTACGAGCAGTACTTC. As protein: CASSLPERSYEQYF.

CDR3 amino acids: CSVGQGVATGELFF. Written as DNA, the CDR3 is TGCAGCGTTGGACAGGGGGTAGCCACCGGGGAGCTGTTTTTT. The J gene is TRBJ2-2, the V gene TRBV29-1, with 9 bases matching TRBD1. The V gene's germline CDR1 is SQVTM and CDR2 ANQGSEA. The V and J ends lost 4 bases and 4 bases, in that order; junction bases with no gene match: 4. The CDR3 runs to 14 residues.

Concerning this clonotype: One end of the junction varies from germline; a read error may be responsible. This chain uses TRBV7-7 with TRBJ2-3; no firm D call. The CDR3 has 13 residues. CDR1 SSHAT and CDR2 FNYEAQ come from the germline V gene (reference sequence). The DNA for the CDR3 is TGTGCTAGCAGCTTAGATGTGGGAGATACGCAGTATTTT. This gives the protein CASSLDVGDTQYF. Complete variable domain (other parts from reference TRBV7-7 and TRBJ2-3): GAGVSQSPRYKVTKRGQDVTLRCDPISSHATLYWYQQALGQGPEFLTYFNYEAQPDKSGLPSDRFSAERPEGSISTLTIQRTEQRDSAMYRCASSLDVGDTQYFGPGTRLTVL.

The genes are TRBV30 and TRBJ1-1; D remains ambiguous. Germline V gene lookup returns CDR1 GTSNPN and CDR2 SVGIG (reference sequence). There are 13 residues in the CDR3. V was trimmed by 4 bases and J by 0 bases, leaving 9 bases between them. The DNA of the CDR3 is TGTGCCTGGACGGCGCACATGAACACTGAAGCTTTCTTT. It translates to CAWTAHMNTEAFF.

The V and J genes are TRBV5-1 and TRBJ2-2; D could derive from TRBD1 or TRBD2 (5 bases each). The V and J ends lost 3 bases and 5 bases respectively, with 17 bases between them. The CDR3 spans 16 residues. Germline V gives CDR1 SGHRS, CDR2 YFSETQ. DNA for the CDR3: TGCGCCAGCAGCTCCCGAGGAGAGGGGAGAACCGGGGAGCTGTTTTTT. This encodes CASSSRGEGRTGELFF.

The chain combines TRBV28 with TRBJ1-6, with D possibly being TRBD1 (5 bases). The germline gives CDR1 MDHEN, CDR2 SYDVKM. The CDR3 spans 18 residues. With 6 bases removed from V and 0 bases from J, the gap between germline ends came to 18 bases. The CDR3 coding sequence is TGTGCCAGCAGGCCAGGGCTAACTCGCAGCTCCTATAATTCACCCCTCCACTTT. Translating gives CASRPGLTRSSYNSPLHF.

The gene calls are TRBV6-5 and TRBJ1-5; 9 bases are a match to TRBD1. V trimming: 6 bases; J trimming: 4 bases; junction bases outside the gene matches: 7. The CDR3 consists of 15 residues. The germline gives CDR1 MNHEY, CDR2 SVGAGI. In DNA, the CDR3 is TGTGCCAGCAGAACCGGACAGGGGCAAAATCAGCCCCAGCATTTT. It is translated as CASRTGQGQNQPQHF.

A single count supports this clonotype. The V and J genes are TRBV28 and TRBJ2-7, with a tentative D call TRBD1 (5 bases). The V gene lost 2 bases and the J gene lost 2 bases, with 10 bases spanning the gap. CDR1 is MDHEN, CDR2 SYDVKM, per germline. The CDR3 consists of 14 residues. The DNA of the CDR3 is TGTGCCAGCAGTTTAACAGGTAGAACCTACGAGCAGTACTTC. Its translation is CASSLTGRTYEQYF.

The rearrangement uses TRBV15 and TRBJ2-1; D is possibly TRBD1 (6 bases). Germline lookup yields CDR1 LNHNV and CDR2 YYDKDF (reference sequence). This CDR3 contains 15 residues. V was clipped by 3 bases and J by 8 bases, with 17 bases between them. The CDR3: CATSSQQGPGDEQFF. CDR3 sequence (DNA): TGTGCCACCAGCAGTCAACAGGGCCCGGGCGATGAGCAGTTCTTC.

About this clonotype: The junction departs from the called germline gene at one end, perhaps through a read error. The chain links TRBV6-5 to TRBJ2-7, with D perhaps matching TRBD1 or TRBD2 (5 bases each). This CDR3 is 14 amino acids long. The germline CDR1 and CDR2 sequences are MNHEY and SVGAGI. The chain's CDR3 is CASSYTIGRGEPYF. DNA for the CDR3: TGTGCCAGCAGTTACACTATCGGAAGGGGAGAGCCGTACTTC.

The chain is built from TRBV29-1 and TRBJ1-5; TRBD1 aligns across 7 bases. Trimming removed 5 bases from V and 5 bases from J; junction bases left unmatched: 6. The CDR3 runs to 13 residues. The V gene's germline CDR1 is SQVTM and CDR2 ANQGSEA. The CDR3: CSVFLTGDQPQHF. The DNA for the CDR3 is TGCAGCGTTTTTCTTACAGGGGATCAGCCCCAGCATTTT. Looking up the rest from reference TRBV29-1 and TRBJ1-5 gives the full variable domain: SAVISQKPSRDICQRGTSLTIQCQVDSQVTMMFWYRQQPGQSLTLIATANQGSEATYESGFVIDKFPISRPNLTFSTLTVSNMSPEDSSIYLCSVFLTGDQPQHFGDGTRLSIL.

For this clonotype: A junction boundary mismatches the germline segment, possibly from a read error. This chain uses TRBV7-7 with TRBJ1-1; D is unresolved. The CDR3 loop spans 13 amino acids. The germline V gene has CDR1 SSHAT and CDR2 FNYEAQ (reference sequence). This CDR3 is CASSSDTNTEAFF. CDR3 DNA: TGTGCTAGCAGCTCCGACACTAACACTGAAGCTTTCTTT.